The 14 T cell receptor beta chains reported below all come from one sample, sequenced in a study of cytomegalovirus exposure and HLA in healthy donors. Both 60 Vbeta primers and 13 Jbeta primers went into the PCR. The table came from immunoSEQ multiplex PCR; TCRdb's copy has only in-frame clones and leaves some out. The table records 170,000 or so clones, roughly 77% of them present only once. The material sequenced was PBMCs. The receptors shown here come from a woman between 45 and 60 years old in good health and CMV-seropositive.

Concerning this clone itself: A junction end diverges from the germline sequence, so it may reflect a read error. This chain's CDR3 is CAGRGREGRSLGELFF. The CDR3 bases are TGTGCCGGTAGGGGGCGGGAGGGCCGGTCGTTGGGGGAGCTGTTTTTT. The rearrangement links TRBV19 to TRBJ2-2; 9 positions match TRBD2. The CDR3 runs 16 residues. CDR1 and CDR2 (germline): LNHDA, SQIVND (reference sequence).

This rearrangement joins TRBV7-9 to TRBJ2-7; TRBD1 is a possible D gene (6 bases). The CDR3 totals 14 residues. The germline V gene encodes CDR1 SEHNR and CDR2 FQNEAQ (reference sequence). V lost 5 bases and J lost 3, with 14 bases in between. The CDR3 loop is CASSHPTGYYEQYF. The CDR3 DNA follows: TGTGCCAGCAGCCATCCGACAGGCTACTACGAGCAGTACTTC.

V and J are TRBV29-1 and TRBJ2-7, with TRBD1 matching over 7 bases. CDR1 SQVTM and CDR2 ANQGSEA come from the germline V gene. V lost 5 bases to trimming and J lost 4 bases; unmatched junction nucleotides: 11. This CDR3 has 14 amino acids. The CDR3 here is CSVILRDSPYEQYF. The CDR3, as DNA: TGCAGCGTTATCCTCCGGGACAGTCCATACGAGCAGTACTTC.

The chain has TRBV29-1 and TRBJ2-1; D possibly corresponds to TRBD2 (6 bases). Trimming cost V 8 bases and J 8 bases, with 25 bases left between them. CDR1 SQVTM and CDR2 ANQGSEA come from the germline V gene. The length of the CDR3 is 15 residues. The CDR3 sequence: CSMTGDGTGLDEQFF. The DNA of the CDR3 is TGCAGCATGACGGGAGATGGGACGGGTTTGGATGAGCAGTTCTTC.

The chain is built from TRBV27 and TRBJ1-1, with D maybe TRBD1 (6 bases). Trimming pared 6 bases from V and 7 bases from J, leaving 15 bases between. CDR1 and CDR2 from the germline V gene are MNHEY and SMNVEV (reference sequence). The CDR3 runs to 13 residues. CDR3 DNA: TGTGCCAGCAGCCGGACAGCAAGACATGAAGCTTTCTTT. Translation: CASSRTARHEAFF.

The CDR3 loop reads CASSSYGTLNTGELFF. Here the CDR3 DNA reads TGTGCCAGCAGCTCATACGGGACACTGAACACCGGGGAGCTGTTTTTT. The V call is TRBV7-2, the J call TRBJ2-2; a weak D match, TRBD1 (6 bases). Trimming removed 4 bases from V and 1 base from J, with 13 bases in between. The CDR3 extends over 16 amino acids. Germline V gene sequence: CDR1 SGHTA, CDR2 FQGNSA.

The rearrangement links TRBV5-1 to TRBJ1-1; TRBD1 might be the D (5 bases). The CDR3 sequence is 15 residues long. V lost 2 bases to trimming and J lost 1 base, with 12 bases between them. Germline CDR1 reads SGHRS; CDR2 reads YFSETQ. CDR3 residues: CASSFQGVGNTEAFF. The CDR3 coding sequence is TGCGCCAGCAGCTTTCAAGGGGTTGGGAACACTGAAGCTTTCTTT.

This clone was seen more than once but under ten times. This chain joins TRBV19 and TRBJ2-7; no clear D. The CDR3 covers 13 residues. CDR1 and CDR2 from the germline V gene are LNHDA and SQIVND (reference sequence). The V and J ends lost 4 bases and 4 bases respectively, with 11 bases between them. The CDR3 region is CASSTRDPYEQYF. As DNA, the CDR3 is TGTGCCAGTAGTACTAGAGATCCGTACGAGCAGTACTTC.

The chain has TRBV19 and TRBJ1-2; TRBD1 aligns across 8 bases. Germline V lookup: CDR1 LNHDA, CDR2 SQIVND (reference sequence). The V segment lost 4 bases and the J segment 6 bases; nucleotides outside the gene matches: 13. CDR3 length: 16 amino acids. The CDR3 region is CASSSTGTGPPNGYTF. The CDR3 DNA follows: TGTGCCAGTAGTAGCACCGGGACAGGACCTCCCAATGGCTACACCTTC.

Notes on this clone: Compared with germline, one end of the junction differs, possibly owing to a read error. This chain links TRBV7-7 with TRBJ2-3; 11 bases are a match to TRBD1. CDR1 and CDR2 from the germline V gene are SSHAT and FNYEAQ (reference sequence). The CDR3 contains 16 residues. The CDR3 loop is CASSPGQGGNTDTQYF. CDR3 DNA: TGTGCTAGCAGCCCGGGACAGGGGGGGAACACAGATACGCAGTATTTT. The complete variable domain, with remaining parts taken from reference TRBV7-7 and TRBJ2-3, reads GAGVSQSPRYKVTKRGQDVTLRCDPISSHATLYWYQQALGQGPEFLTYFNYEAQPDKSGLPSDRFSAERPEGSISTLTIQRTEQRDSAMYRCASSPGQGGNTDTQYFGPGTRLTVL.

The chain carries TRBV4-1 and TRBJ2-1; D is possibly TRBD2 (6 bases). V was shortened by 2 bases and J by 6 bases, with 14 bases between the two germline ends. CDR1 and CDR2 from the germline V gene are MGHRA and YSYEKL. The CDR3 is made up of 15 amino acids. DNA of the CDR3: TGCGCCAGCAGCCAACCGGGACTGGAGATCAATGAGCAGTTCTTC. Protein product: CASSQPGLEINEQFF.

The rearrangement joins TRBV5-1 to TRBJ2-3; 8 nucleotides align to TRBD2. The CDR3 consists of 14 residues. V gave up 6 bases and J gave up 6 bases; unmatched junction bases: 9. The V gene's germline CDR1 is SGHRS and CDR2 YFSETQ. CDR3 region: CASTLDPSGDTQYF. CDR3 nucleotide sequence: TGCGCCAGCACCCTTGATCCTAGCGGGGATACGCAGTATTTT.

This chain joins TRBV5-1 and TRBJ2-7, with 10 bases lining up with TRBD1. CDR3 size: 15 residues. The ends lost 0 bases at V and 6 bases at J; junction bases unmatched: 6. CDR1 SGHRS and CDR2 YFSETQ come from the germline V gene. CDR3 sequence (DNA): TGCGCCAGCAGCTTGGGCGGGACAGGGGATTCCGAGCAGTACTTC. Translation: CASSLGGTGDSEQYF.

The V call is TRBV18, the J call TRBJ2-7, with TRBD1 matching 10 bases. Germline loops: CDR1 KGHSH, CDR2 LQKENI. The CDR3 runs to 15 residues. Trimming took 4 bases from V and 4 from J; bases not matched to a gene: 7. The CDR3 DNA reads TGTGCCAGCTCACGGGAGACAGGGGGCTCGTACGAGCAGTACTTC. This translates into CASSRETGGSYEQYF.